The 7 T cell receptor beta chains presented below share a single source sample, sequenced in a study of metastatic and nonmetastatic thyroid tumors. Using MiXCR, TCRdb re-called clones from the PCR reads. Of roughly 72,000 clones listed, less than 20% are singletons. No treatment had been given to any patient before thyroid surgery. The specimen sequenced was blood. The receptors were gathered from a female donor with papillary thyroid cancer or a benign thyroid nodule (not recorded which). Some clones in this sample may be carry-over from other donors' samples.

This clone has ten or more counts. This sequence joins TRBV11-3 and TRBJ2-7; TRBD2 might be the D (6 bases). The V gene's germline CDR1 is SGHNT and CDR2 YENEEA. This CDR3 has 15 residues. V lost 1 base to trimming and J lost 4 bases, with 14 bases between them. This chain's CDR3 is CASSLGRRREYEQYF. The CDR3 DNA sequence: TGTGCCAGCAGCTTAGGGCGGAGGAGGGAGTACGAGCAGTACTTC.

Ten or more counts support this clone. V gene TRBV27 combines with J gene TRBJ1-2; D might be TRBD1 (5 bases). Trimming took off 5 bases at V and 8 bases at J, with 18 bases between the two ends. CDR3 length: 14 residues. Germline CDR1 reads MNHEY; CDR2 reads SMNVEV (reference sequence). The CDR3 nucleotides read TGTGCCAGCAGTCCCTATGGGCCCGGGGACGGCTACACCTTC. Translated: CASSPYGPGDGYTF.

This clone was recorded at least ten times. V is TRBV11-2 and J is TRBJ2-7, with D perhaps matching TRBD1 or TRBD2 (5 bases each). V lost 1 base, J lost 9 bases, and 10 bases lay in between. The germline V gene encodes CDR1 SGHAT and CDR2 FQNNGV. The CDR3 is 12 amino acids. In nucleotides, the CDR3 is TGTGCCAGCAGCTTAGGGGGCGGAGGGCAGTACTTC. Its protein is CASSLGGGGQYF.

J is TRBJ2-7 and V is TRBV6-1, with unresolved D. Germline V gives CDR1 MNHNS, CDR2 SASEGT. Trimming stripped 5 bases from V and 2 bases from J, with 10 bases between. The CDR3 extends over 13 amino acids. CDR3 residues: CASSKETTYEQYF. The CDR3 DNA reads TGTGCCAGCAGTAAGGAGACAACCTACGAGCAGTACTTC.

This clone was picked up many times. The rearrangement joins TRBV5-1 to TRBJ1-6; a weak D match, TRBD1 (5 bases). The V and J ends lost 0 bases and 7 bases respectively, with 20 bases between them. Per the germline V gene, CDR1 is SGHRS and CDR2 is YFSETQ. This CDR3 has 18 residues. In nucleotides, the CDR3 is TGCGCCAGCAGCTTGGCCGGGACGCCGGTGAGCCCAAATTCACCCCTCCACTTT. Translating it yields CASSLAGTPVSPNSPLHF. The full variable domain, in which reference TRBV5-1 and TRBJ1-6 provide the parts outside the CDR3, is KAGVTQTPRYLIKTRGQQVTLSCSPISGHRSVSWYQQTPGQGLQFLFEYFSETQRNKGNFPGRFSGRQFSNSRSEMNVSTLELGDSALYLCASSLAGTPVSPNSPLHFGNGTRLTVT.

This rearrangement joins TRBV13 to TRBJ2-3; D remains unclear. This CDR3 region has 14 residues. The germline CDR1 and CDR2 sequences are PRHDT and FYEKMQ (reference sequence). V shed 0 bases and J shed 4 bases, with 8 bases lying between them. CDR3 nucleotides: TGTGCCAGCAGCTTAGGCCCAAGGTCAGATACGCAGTATTTT. Its translation: CASSLGPRSDTQYF. The full variable domain, its missing parts supplied by reference TRBV13 and TRBJ2-3, is AAGVIQSPRHLIKEKRETATLKCYPIPRHDTVYWYQQGPGQDPQFLISFYEKMQSDKGSIPDRFSAQQFSDYHSELNMSSLELGDSALYFCASSLGPRSDTQYFGPGTRLTVL.

This clone was detected many times. The rearrangement joins TRBV6-5 to TRBJ1-2, with 8 nucleotides matching TRBD1. In germline, CDR1 is MNHEY, CDR2 SVGAGI. The J segment lost 5 bases and the V segment lost 2 bases, leaving 7 bases of the junction unmatched. The CDR3 runs to 15 residues. CDR3 amino acids: CASSYARTGSYGYTF. CDR3 sequence (DNA): TGTGCCAGCAGTTACGCTCGGACAGGGAGTTATGGCTACACCTTC.